The rows below give T cell receptor beta chains drawn from one sample of a study of primary melanoma T cells and metastatic recurrence. Clones were sequenced by immunoSEQ multiplex PCR, and TCRdb holds only the in-frame ones, with some missing. Of about 270 clones listed, 74% were seen once; the top ten hold roughly 7.7%. Sample: melanoma tumor tissue. These receptors were collected from a human donor with melanoma. CDR3s include the opening cysteine and the closing phenylalanine or tryptophan. A D gene is named only where the DNA matches it firmly. Only part of the rows carry a size: once, few, many, or a class if the clone is expanded.

>13|.|TRBV19|TRBJ1-4|few
TGTGCCAGTAGTCCCAGGGGCCGCGAAAAACTGTTTTTT
CASSPRGREKLFF
>15|TRBD1|TRBV28|TRBJ2-3|.
TGTGCCAGCAGCCCCCCGGGACAGAGGCGGGATACGCAGTATTTT
CASSPPGQRRDTQYF
>16|TRBD2|TRBV19|TRBJ2-3|.
TGTGCCAGTAGTACCTGGGGACTAGTGAGCTCAGATACGCAGTATTTT
CASSTWGLVSSDTQYF
>14|.|TRBV30|TRBJ1-1|once
TGTGCCTGGACCGAGGGGCTATCAGGCGCTGAAGCTTTCTTT
CAWTEGLSGAEAFF
>13|.|TRBV18|TRBJ2-5|.
TGTGCCAGCTCACGACAGGACCGAGAGACCCAGTACTTC
CASSRQDRETQYF
>13|TRBD1|TRBV30|TRBJ1-1|once
TGTGCCTGGAGTGCGACAGGGTACATTGAAGCTTTCTTT
CAWSATGYIEAFF
>12|.|TRBV29-1|TRBJ2-1|.
TGCAGCGTTGAAGCGAACTACAATGAGCAGTTCTTC
CSVEANYNEQFF
>15|.|TRBV2|TRBJ2-2|.
TGTGCCAGCAGTCGAGGACAACTTCTGCCCGGGGAGCTGTTTTTT
CASSRGQLLPGELFF
>23|.|TRBV14|TRBJ2-7|.
TGTGCCAGCAGCCAAGATTATGTTGTGGACGGTGCCCGGCTAGGCGCCATCTCCTACGAGCAGTACTTC
CASSQDYVVDGARLGAISYEQYF
>15|.|TRBV11-3|TRBJ1-5|.
TGTGCCAGCAGCTTGGAACAGTTTAGCAATCAGCCCCAGCATTTT
CASSLEQFSNQPQHF
>19|.|TRBV19|TRBJ2-3|.
TGTGCCAGTTCTCCATCCTCCCTTAGGGGAACCTCAAGGACAGATACGCAGTATTTT
CASSPSSLRGTSRTDTQYF
>16|TRBD2|TRBV15|TRBJ2-3|.
TGTGCCACCCGGACCGGGACTAGCGGGAGGGCAGATACGCAGTATTTT
CATRTGTSGRADTQYF
>15|.|TRBV6-8|TRBJ2-5|.
TGTGCCAGCAGTTTTAGAGGGGGATACCAAGAGACCCAGTACTTC
CASSFRGGYQETQYF
>14|.|TRBV18|TRBJ2-3|.
TGTGCCAGCTCACCACCGTCGGCGGAGGATACGCAGTATTTT
CASSPPSAEDTQYF
>12|.|TRBV9|TRBJ2-1|.
TGTGCCAGCACTACGCCGGGACAAAAGCAGTTCTTC
CASTTPGQKQFF
>15|.|TRBV18|TRBJ2-2|.
TGTGCCAGCTCACCACCGGGCACGGGCACCGGGGAGCTGTTTTTT
CASSPPGTGTGELFF